These 27 T cell receptor beta chains originate from one sample sequenced in a study of T cells expressing NK-cell markers. TCRdb reworked the 5' RACE reads into one entry per CDR3 protein, no DNA. This sample's clone table lists about 160,000 distinct CDR3 sequences. Source material: blood T cells: a sorted CD56 or NKG2C T cell subset, CD4+ or CD8+ T cells, or bulk PBMC T cells (not recorded which). The receptor source for this set is a woman between 18 and 75 years old in good health.

The chain uses TRBV20-1 and TRBJ1-2; TCRdb picks TRBD1, but there is no DNA to check that call. This CDR3 is 11 amino acids long. Germline V CDR1 and CDR2: DFQATT, SNEGSKA (reference sequence). The CDR3 sequence: CSASGQAGYTF.

V gene TRBV4-2 combines with J gene TRBJ2-5; there is no DNA to check the TCRdb D call of TRBD1. CDR1 is LGHNA, CDR2 YNFKEQ, per germline. The CDR3 has 16 residues. CDR3 sequence reads: CASSQDRQGLHETQYF.

The chain recombines TRBV11-2 with TRBJ2-7; the D gene TCRdb calls, TRBD2, cannot be checked with no DNA. CDR1 SGHAT and CDR2 FQNNGV come from the germline V gene. The CDR3 has 14 residues. This chain's CDR3 is CASSEGDFYSEQYF.

The CDR3 here is CSARERGLREETQYF. J is TRBJ2-5 and V is TRBV20-1; the TCRdb D gene call, TRBD1, has no DNA to confirm it. The V gene's germline CDR1 is DFQATT and CDR2 SNEGSKA (reference sequence). The CDR3 totals 15 residues.

This chain joins TRBV20-1 and TRBJ1-5; TCRdb names TRBD1, which stays unverified in the absence of DNA. The CDR3 sequence is 13 residues long. Germline CDR1 is DFQATT and CDR2 is SNEGSKA (reference sequence). The CDR3 loop reads CSATEQGDQPQHF.

The V and J genes are TRBV19 and TRBJ1-6; TCRdb's assignment of TRBD1 cannot be checked, as there is no DNA. The germline V gene has CDR1 LNHDA and CDR2 SQIVND (reference sequence). The CDR3 sequence is 15 residues long. CDR3 region: CASSLSGAHNSPLHF. The full variable domain, with the rest looked up from reference TRBV19 and TRBJ1-6, is DGGITQSPKYLFRKEGQNVTLSCEQNLNHDAMYWYRQDPGQGLRLIYYSQIVNDFQKGDIAEGYSVSREKKESFPLTVTSAQKNPTAFYLCASSLSGAHNSPLHFGNGTRLTVT.

This sequence joins TRBV6-1 and TRBJ2-7; there is no DNA to check the TCRdb D call of TRBD1. Germline assignment: CDR1 MNHNS and CDR2 SASEGT. The CDR3 runs 14 residues. The CDR3 region is CASTSRGYSYEQYF.

V is TRBV12-3 or TRBV12-4 and J is TRBJ2-5. This CDR3 region has 14 residues. The CDR3 sequence is CASSLAGSAETQYF.

This rearrangement joins TRBV5-1 to TRBJ2-2; TCRdb's assignment of TRBD1 cannot be checked, as there is no DNA. The CDR3 extends over 14 amino acids. Looked up from germline, CDR1 is SGHRS and CDR2 is YFSETQ. The CDR3 sequence: CASLQGTNTGELFF. Looking up the rest from reference TRBV5-1 and TRBJ2-2 gives the full variable domain: KAGVTQTPRYLIKTRGQQVTLSCSPISGHRSVSWYQQTPGQGLQFLFEYFSETQRNKGNFPGRFSGRQFSNSRSEMNVSTLELGDSALYLCASLQGTNTGELFFGEGSRLTVL.

The chain couples TRBV7-2 to TRBJ1-5. Germline V gene lookup returns CDR1 SGHTA and CDR2 FQGNSA. The CDR3 is 14 amino acids. CDR3 region: CASSPLGGNQPQHF. Full variable domain (remainder filled in from reference TRBV7-2 and TRBJ1-5): GAGVSQSPSNKVTEKGKDVELRCDPISGHTALYWYRQSLGQGLEFLIYFQGNSAPDKSGLPSDRFSAERTGGSVSTLTIQRTQQEDSAVYLCASSPLGGNQPQHFGDGTRLSIL.

The chain is built from TRBV5-1 and TRBJ2-3; TCRdb's assignment of TRBD2 cannot be checked, as there is no DNA. Germline CDR1 reads SGHRS; CDR2 reads YFSETQ. CDR3 length: 16 residues. CDR3 amino acids: CASSLVAGAVGDTQYF.

This sequence joins TRBV5-1 and TRBJ2-5. This CDR3 has 16 amino acids. CDR1 is SGHRS, CDR2 YFSETQ, per germline. The CDR3 is CASSSPKGDGRETQYF.

This chain uses TRBV5-1 with TRBJ2-3; the D call from TCRdb, TRBD1, cannot be confirmed without DNA. CDR3 size: 15 residues. From germline, CDR1 is SGHRS and CDR2 YFSETQ. The CDR3 reads CASSFRGVRFGTQYF.

The V and J genes are TRBV7-6 and TRBJ1-1; TCRdb selects TRBD1, and the lack of DNA leaves this call unchecked. The CDR3 has 16 residues. The germline V gene has CDR1 SGHVS and CDR2 FNYEAQ. The CDR3 is CASSYQTGGRSAEAFF.

V usage is TRBV7-9 and J usage is TRBJ2-1; the D call from TCRdb, TRBD2, cannot be confirmed without DNA. CDR1 is SEHNR, CDR2 FQNEAQ, per germline (reference sequence). The CDR3 length is 15 residues. The chain's CDR3 is CASSQLAGEDNEQFF.

The chain joins TRBV9 to TRBJ2-1; as DNA is missing, the TRBD2 call by TCRdb cannot be tested. The CDR3 is 15 amino acids. Per germline, CDR1 SGDLS and CDR2 YYNGEE. CDR3 residues: CASSLSGGPGNEQFF.

The chain employs TRBV2 and TRBJ1-2; absent DNA, TCRdb's TRBD1 call cannot be checked. This CDR3 comprises 14 residues. Germline CDR1 is SNHLY and CDR2 is FYNNEI. The CDR3 spells CASIWTRGTYGYTF. The complete variable domain, with remaining parts taken from reference TRBV2 and TRBJ1-2, reads EPEVTQTPSHQVTQMGQEVILRCVPISNHLYFYWYRQILGQKVEFLVSFYNNEISEKSEIFDDQFSVERPDGSNFTLKIRSTKLEDSAMYFCASIWTRGTYGYTFGSGTRLTVV.

The genes are TRBV5-5 and TRBJ2-1; TCRdb's D gene call, TRBD2, goes unchecked for lack of DNA. Germline V gene data show CDR1 as SGHKS and CDR2 as YYEKEE (reference sequence). This CDR3 is built from 17 residues. This CDR3 reads CASSPGGRVSSYNEQFF.

The gene calls are TRBV12-3 or TRBV12-4 and TRBJ1-6. The CDR3 spans 13 residues. CDR3 region: CASSGSLGSPLHF.

The chain recombines TRBV4-1 with TRBJ2-6; the TCRdb D gene call, TRBD2, has no DNA to confirm it. Germline assignment: CDR1 MGHRA and CDR2 YSYEKL. The CDR3 is 16 residues long. CDR3 residues: CASSRGGFAGANVLTF.

V is TRBV5-1 and J is TRBJ2-3; TCRdb proposes TRBD2, but this gene call is untestable without DNA. This CDR3 is built from 16 residues. CDR1 SGHRS and CDR2 YFSETQ come from the germline V gene. The CDR3 sequence is CASSLGSGANTDTQYF.

The chain joins TRBV2 to TRBJ2-5; the TRBD2 assignment by TCRdb is unverifiable without DNA. The CDR3 covers 15 residues. Germline-derived CDR1 and CDR2 are SNHLY and FYNNEI. CDR3 sequence reads: CASSDPRGGLKTQYF.

The chain uses TRBV5-1 and TRBJ2-1; the TCRdb call, TRBD1, lacks DNA for checking. CDR1 SGHRS and CDR2 YFSETQ come from the germline V gene. The CDR3 consists of 15 residues. This CDR3 reads CATTKGAGDVNEQFF.

This chain joins TRBV4-1 and TRBJ2-7; TCRdb returns TRBD2, unconfirmable since there is no DNA. Germline V CDR1 and CDR2: MGHRA, YSYEKL. The CDR3 runs to 15 residues. CDR3 loop: CASSRAGLADYEQYF.

The chain carries TRBV30 and TRBJ2-1; the D call of TRBD2 rests on TCRdb alone, since no DNA is present to check it. The germline CDR1 and CDR2 sequences are GTSNPN and SVGIG (reference sequence). CDR3 length: 16 amino acids. The CDR3 here is CAWSETRTSGRYEQFF.

The genes are TRBV5-1 and TRBJ2-1. Germline V gene data show CDR1 as SGHRS and CDR2 as YFSETQ. CDR3 length: 11 residues. Here the CDR3 reads CASSRDNEQFF. Based on the CDR3 plus reference TRBV5-1 and TRBJ2-1, the full variable domain is KAGVTQTPRYLIKTRGQQVTLSCSPISGHRSVSWYQQTPGQGLQFLFEYFSETQRNKGNFPGRFSGRQFSNSRSEMNVSTLELGDSALYLCASSRDNEQFFGPGTRLTVL.

The V and J genes are TRBV12-3 or TRBV12-4 and TRBJ2-1; as DNA is missing, the TRBD2 call by TCRdb cannot be tested. The CDR3 contains 16 residues. The CDR3 reads CASSSNNRVANNEQFF.